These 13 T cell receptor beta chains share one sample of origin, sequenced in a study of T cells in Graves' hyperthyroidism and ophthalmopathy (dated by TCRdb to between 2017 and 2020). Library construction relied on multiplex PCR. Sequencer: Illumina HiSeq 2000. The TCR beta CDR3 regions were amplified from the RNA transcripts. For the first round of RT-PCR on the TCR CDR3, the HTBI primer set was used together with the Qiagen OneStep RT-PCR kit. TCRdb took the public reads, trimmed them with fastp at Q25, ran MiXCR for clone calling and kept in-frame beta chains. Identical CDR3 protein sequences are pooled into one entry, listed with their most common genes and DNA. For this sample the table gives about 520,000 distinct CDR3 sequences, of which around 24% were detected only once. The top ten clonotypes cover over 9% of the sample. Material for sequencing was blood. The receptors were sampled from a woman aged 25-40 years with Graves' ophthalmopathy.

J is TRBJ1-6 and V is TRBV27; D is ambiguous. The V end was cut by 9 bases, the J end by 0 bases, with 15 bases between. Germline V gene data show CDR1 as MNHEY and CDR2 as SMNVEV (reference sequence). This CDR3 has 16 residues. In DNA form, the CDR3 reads TGTGCCAGAAATAAGAGCTTCCGCTCCTATAATTCACCCCTCCACTTT. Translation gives CARNKSFRSYNSPLHF.

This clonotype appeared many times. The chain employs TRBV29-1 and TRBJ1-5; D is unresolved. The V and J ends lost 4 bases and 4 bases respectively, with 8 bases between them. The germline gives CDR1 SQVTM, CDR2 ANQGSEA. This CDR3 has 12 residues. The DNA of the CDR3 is TGCAGCGTTGTAGACGGGAATCAGCCCCAGCATTTT. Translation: CSVVDGNQPQHF.

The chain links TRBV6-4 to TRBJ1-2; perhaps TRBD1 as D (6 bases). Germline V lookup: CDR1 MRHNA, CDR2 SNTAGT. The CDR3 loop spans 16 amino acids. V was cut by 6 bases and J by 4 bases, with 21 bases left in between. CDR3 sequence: CASSPIVGGGFYGYTF. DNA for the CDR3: TGTGCCAGCAGCCCAATAGTCGGGGGCGGATTCTATGGCTACACCTTC.

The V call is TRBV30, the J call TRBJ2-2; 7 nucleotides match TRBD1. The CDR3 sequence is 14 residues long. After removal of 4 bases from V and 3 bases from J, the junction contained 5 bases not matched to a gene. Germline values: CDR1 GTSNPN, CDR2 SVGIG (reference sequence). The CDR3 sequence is CAWKGGTDTGELFF. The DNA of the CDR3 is TGTGCCTGGAAAGGTGGGACAGACACCGGGGAGCTGTTTTTT.

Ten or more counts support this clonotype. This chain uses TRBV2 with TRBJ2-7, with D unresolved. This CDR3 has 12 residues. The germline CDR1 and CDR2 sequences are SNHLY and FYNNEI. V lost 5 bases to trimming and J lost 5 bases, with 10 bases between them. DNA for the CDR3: TGTGCCAGCAGTCTTATGTGGGACGAGCAGTACTTC. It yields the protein CASSLMWDEQYF.

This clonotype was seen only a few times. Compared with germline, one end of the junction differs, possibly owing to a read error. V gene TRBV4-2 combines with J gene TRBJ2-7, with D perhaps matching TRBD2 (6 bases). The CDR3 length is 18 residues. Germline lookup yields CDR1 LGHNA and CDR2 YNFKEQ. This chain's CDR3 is CTSSQETPGRLASYEQYF. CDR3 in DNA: TGTACCAGCAGCCAAGAGACCCCAGGGAGGTTGGCGTCCTACGAGCAGTACTTC.

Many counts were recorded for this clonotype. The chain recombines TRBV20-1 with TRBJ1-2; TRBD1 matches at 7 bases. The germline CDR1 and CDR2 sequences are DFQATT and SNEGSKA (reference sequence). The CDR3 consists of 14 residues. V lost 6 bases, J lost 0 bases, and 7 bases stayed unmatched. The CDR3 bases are TGCAGTGCACCCGACAGGGCTTCTAACTATGGCTACACCTTC. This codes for CSAPDRASNYGYTF.

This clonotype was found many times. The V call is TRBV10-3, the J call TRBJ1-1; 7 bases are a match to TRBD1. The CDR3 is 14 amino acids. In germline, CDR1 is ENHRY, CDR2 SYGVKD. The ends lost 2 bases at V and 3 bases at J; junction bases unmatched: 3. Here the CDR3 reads CAISERGGDTEAFF. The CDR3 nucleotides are TGTGCCATCAGTGAGCGAGGGGGCGACACTGAAGCTTTCTTT.

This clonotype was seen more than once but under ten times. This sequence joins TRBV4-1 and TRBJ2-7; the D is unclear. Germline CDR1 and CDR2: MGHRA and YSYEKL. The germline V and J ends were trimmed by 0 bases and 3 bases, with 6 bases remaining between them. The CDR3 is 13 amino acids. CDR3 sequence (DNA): TGCGCCAGCAGCCAAGAGATGGACTACGAGCAGTACTTC. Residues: CASSQEMDYEQYF.

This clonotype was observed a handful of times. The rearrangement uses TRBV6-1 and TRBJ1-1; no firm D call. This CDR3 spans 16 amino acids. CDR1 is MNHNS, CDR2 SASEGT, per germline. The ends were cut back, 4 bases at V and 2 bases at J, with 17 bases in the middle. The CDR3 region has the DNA TGTGCCAGCAGTGGACCTAATATAAAGGTTAACACTGAAGCTTTCTTT. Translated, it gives CASSGPNIKVNTEAFF.

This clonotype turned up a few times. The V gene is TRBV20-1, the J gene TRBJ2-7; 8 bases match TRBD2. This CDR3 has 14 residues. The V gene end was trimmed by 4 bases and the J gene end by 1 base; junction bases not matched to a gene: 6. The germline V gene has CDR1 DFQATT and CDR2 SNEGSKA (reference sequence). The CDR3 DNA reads TGCAGTGCTACCGGGACTAGATTGTCCTACGAGCAGTACTTC. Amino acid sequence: CSATGTRLSYEQYF.

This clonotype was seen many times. The CDR3 here is CASSQDRSGSETQYF. The CDR3 DNA reads TGCGCCAGCAGCCAAGATCGATCGGGGTCAGAGACCCAGTACTTC. The V and J genes are TRBV4-3 and TRBJ2-5; tentatively, D is TRBD2 (5 bases). V lost 0 bases and J 4 bases, leaving 12 bases between the germline ends. The CDR3 covers 15 residues. Germline V gives CDR1 LGHNA, CDR2 YSLEER.

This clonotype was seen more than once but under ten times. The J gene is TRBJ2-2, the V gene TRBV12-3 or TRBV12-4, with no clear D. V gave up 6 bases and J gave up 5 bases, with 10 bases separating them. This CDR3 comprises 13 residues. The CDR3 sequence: CASRPSGTGELFF. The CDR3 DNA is TGTGCCAGCAGGCCGAGTGGAACCGGGGAGCTGTTTTTT.